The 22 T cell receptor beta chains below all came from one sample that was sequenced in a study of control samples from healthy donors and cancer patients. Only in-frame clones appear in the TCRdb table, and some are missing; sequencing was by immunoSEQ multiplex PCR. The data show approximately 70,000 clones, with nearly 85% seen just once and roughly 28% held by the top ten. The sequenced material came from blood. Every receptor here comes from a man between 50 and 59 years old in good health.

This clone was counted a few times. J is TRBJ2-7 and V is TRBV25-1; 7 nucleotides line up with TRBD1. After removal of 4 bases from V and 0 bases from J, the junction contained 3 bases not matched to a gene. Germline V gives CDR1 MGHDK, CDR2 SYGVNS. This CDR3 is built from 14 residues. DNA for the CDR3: TGTGCCAGCAGTGCTCAGGGGGACTCCTACGAGCAGTACTTC. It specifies CASSAQGDSYEQYF.

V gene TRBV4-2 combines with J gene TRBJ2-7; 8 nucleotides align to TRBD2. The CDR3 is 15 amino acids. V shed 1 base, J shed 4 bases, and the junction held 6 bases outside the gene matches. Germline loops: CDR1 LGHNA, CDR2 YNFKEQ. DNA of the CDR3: TGTGCCAGCAGCCAAGGTCGGGGGGGCCGGTACGAGCAGTACTTC. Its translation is CASSQGRGGRYEQYF.

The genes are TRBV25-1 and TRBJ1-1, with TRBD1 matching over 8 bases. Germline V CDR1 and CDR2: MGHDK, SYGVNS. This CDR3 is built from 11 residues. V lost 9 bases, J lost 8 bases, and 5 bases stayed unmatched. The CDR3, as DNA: TGTGCCAGTAAGACAGGGGAGGAAGCTTTCTTT. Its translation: CASKTGEEAFF. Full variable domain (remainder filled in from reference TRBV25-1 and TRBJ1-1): EADIYQTPRYLVIGTGKKITLECSQTMGHDKMYWYQQDPGMELHLIHYSYGVNSTEKGDLSSESTVSRIRTEHFPLTLESARPSHTSQYLCASKTGEEAFFGQGTRLTVV.

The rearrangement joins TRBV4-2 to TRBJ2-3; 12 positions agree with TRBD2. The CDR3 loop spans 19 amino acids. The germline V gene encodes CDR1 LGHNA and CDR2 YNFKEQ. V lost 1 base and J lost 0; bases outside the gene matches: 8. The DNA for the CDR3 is TGTGCCAGCAGCCAAGGTGGACTAGCGGGGATGTCTAGCACAGATACGCAGTATTTT. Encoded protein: CASSQGGLAGMSSTDTQYF.

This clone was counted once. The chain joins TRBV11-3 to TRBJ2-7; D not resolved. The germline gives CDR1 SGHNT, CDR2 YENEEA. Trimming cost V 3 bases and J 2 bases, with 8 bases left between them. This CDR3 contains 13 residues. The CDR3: CASSLGSTYEQYF. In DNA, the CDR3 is TGTGCCAGCAGCTTGGGCAGTACCTACGAGCAGTACTTC.

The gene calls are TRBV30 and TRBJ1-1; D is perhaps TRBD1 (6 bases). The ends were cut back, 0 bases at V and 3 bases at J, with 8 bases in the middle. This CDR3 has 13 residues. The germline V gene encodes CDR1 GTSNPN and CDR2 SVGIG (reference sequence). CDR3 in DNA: TGTGCCTGGAGTGTTCGACAGGACACTGAAGCTTTCTTT. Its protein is CAWSVRQDTEAFF. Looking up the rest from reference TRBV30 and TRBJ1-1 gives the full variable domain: SQTIHQWPATLVQPVGSPLSLECTVEGTSNPNLYWYRQAAGRGLQLLFYSVGIGQISSEVPQNLSASRPQDRQFILSSKKLLLSDSGFYLCAWSVRQDTEAFFGQGTRLTVV.

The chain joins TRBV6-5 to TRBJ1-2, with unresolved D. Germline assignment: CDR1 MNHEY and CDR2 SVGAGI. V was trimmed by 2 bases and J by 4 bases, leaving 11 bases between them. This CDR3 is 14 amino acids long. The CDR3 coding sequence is TGTGCCAGCAGTTACAGCGGAGCAGGCTATGGCTACACCTTC. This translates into CASSYSGAGYGYTF.

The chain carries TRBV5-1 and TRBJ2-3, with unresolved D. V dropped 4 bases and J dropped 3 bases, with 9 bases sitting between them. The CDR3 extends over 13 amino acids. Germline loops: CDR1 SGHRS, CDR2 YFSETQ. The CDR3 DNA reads TGCGCCAGCAGCAAGGGATTTACAGATACGCAGTATTTT. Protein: CASSKGFTDTQYF.

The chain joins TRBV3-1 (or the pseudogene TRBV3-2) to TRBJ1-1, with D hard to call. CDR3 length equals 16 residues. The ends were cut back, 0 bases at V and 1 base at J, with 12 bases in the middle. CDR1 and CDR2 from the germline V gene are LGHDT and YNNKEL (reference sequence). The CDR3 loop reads CASSQDGGVRNTEAFF. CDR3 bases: TGTGCCAGCAGCCAAGATGGTGGGGTCCGGAACACTGAAGCTTTCTTT.

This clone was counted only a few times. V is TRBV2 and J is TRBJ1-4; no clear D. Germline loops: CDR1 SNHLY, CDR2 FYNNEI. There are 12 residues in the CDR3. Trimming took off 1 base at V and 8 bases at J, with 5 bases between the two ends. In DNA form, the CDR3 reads TGTGCCAGCAGTGAAGGAGGGGAAAAACTGTTTTTT. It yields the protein CASSEGGEKLFF.

The CDR3 loop reads CACRWGIPNYGYTF. The CDR3 bases are TGTGCCTGCCGGTGGGGGATTCCTAACTATGGCTACACCTTC. The rearrangement joins TRBV30 to TRBJ1-2; D is perhaps TRBD1 (5 bases). The germline V and J ends were trimmed by 6 bases and 0 bases, with 14 bases remaining between them. CDR1 is GTSNPN, CDR2 SVGIG, per germline (reference sequence). This CDR3 is 14 amino acids long.

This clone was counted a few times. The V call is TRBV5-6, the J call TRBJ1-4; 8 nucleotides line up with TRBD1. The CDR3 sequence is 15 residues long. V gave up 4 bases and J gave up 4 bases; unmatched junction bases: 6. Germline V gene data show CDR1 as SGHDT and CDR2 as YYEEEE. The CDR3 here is CASSPGTGFNEKLFF. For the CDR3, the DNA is TGTGCCAGCAGCCCCGGGACAGGATTTAATGAAAAACTGTTTTTT.

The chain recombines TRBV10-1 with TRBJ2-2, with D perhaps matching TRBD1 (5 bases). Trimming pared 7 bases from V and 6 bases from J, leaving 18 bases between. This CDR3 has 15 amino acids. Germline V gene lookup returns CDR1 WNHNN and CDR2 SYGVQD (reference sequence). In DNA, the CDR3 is TGCGCCAGCACCTCTAAGACAGATGGGTCCGGGGAGCTGTTTTTT. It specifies CASTSKTDGSGELFF.

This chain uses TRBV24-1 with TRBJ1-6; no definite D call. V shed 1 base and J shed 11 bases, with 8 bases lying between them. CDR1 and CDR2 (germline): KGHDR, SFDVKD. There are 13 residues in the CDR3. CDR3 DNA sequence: TGTGCCACCAGTGATTTTGACGGGGCACCCCTCCACTTT. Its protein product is CATSDFDGAPLHF.

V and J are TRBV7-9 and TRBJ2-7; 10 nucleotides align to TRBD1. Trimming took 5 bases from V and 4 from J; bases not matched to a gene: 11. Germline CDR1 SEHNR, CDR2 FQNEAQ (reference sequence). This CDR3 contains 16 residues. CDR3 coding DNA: TGTGCCAGCAGCAATCAACGGGACAGGGGAACGTACGAGCAGTACTTC. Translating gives CASSNQRDRGTYEQYF.

The CDR3 sequence is CASSIGSGQVNYGYTF. CDR3 nucleotides: TGTGCCAGTAGTATAGGATCCGGACAGGTGAACTATGGCTACACCTTC. The chain employs TRBV19 and TRBJ1-2; TRBD1 agrees at 7 bases. Germline assignment: CDR1 LNHDA and CDR2 SQIVND (reference sequence). The CDR3 is made up of 16 amino acids. V was pared by 1 base and J by 2 bases, with 7 bases of the junction left unmatched.

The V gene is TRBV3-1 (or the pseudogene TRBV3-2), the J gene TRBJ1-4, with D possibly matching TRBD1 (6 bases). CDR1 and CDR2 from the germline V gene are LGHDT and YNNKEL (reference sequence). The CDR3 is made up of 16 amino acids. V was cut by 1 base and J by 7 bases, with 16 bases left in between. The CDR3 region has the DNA TGTGCCAGCAGCCAAGGATTAGGGGGGACCACTGAAAAACTGTTTTTT. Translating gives CASSQGLGGTTEKLFF.

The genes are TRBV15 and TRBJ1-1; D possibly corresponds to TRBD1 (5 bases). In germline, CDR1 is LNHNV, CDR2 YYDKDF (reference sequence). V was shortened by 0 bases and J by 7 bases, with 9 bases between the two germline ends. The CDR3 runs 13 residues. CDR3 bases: TGTGCCACCAGCAGAGAGGGGGTAAGTGAAGCTTTCTTT. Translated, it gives CATSREGVSEAFF.

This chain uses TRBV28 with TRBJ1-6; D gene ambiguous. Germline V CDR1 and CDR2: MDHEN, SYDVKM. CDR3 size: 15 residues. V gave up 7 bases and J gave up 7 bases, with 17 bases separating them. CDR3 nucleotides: TGTGCCAGCATCCGGGTCCCTACCGGGAATTCACCCCTCCACTTT. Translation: CASIRVPTGNSPLHF.

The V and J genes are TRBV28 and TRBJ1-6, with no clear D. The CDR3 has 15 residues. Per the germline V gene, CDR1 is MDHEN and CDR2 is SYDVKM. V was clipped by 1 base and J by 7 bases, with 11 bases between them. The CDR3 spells CASSLFRGRNSPLHF. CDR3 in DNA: TGTGCCAGCAGTTTATTTCGGGGAAGGAATTCACCCCTCCACTTT.

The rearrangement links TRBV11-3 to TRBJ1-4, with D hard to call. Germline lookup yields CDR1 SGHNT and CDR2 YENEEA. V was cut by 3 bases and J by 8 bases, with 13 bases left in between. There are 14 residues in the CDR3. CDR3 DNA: TGTGCCAGCAGCTTCGGAGGATTGGACGAAAAACTGTTTTTT. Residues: CASSFGGLDEKLFF.

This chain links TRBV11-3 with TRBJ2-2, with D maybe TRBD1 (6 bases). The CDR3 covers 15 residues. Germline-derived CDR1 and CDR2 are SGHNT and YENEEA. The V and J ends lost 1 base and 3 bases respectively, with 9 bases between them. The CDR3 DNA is TGTGCCAGCAGCTTAGCACAGGGTGACACCGGGGAGCTGTTTTTT. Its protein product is CASSLAQGDTGELFF.